This T cell receptor (beta chain) was profiled in a study of PD-L1 blockade in urothelial cancer. Across the whole study: Patients with male sex and bladder-origin urothelial cancer accounted for most of the roughly 30 enrolled.

The CDR3 spans 14 residues. The V gene's germline CDR1 is SNHLY and CDR2 FYNNEI. V shed 5 bases and J shed 5 bases, with 13 bases lying between them. Specified time point: peripheral blood 6 weeks after treatment start. Sequencing was performed with immunoSEQ multiplex PCR; in TCRdb, only in-frame clones are kept and a portion is missing. The sample includes more than 60,000 clones, almost 90% of them seen just once. Sequencing was performed on PBMCs, taken around atezolizumab (anti-PD-L1) treatment. The rearrangement links TRBV2 to TRBJ1-5; TRBD1 is a possible D gene (6 bases). This sequence originates from a man in his fifties or sixties with urothelial cancer. The CDR3 DNA reads TGTGCCAGCAGTAGGCAGGGGCCTGATCAGCCCCAGCATTTT. Amino acid sequence: CASSRQGPDQPQHF.